The following is a T cell receptor beta chain sequence with its context. Its antigen is undetermined. This entry belongs to a study of OX40 agonist ivuxolimab in advanced cancers. General study findings and limits: In the 0.1-3.0 mg/kg groups, partial responders showed among the lowest expansion. Clonal expansion was seen in CD4+ and CD8+ blood T cells by week 6 at 0.1 to 3.0 mg/kg.

The assay was immunoSEQ multiplex PCR, and TCRdb's table has in-frame clones only and misses some. The top ten hold roughly 23% of the sample, which has some 25,000 clones, roughly 80% seen once. The CDR3 loop spans 14 amino acids. Germline assignment: CDR1 MRHNA and CDR2 SNTAGT. Trimming took 6 bases from V and 5 from J; bases not matched to a gene: 7. This TCR was recovered from an adult with an advanced solid tumor such as melanoma, head and neck, liver or kidney cancer. The source material was CD4+ or CD8+ T cells sorted from blood, sampled in a trial of the OX40 agonist ivuxolimab. The chain has TRBV6-4 and TRBJ1-2; 9 bases line up with TRBD1. DNA of the CDR3: TGTGCCAGCAGGCCTACAGGGGGCGGTTATGGCTACACCTTC. This encodes CASRPTGGGYGYTF.